These 8 T cell receptor beta chains share one sample of origin, sequenced in a study of identical twins. TCRdb redid the calling of the 5' RACE reads with MiXCR, one entry per CDR3 protein. The sample records 350,000 to 450,000 distinct CDR3 sequences, around 18% being singletons. Input material: naive T cells sorted from blood. These receptors were collected from a man aged 50 or older in good health.

The chain combines TRBV12-3 or TRBV12-4 with TRBJ2-7, with D possibly matching TRBD2 (6 bases). V gave up 6 bases and J gave up 1 base, with 16 bases separating them. This CDR3 contains 15 residues. The CDR3 loop reads CASSPAPGASYEQYF. CDR3 in DNA: TGTGCCAGCAGCCCTGCTCCGGGAGCATCCTACGAGCAGTACTTC.

This clonotype was recorded at least ten times. The V call is TRBV4-2, the J call TRBJ1-1, with a possible D match to TRBD1 (6 bases). CDR1 and CDR2 (germline): LGHNA, YNFKEQ. There are 13 residues in the CDR3. Trimming cost V 5 bases and J 6 bases, with 13 bases left between them. DNA of the CDR3: TGTGCCAGCAGCGAGGACAGATTCGCTGAAGCTTTCTTT. Its translation is CASSEDRFAEAFF.

Many counts were recorded for this clonotype. The chain carries TRBV11-2 and TRBJ2-1, with 9 bases that match TRBD2. This CDR3 is 15 amino acids long. Germline values: CDR1 SGHAT, CDR2 FQNNGV. The V gene end was trimmed by 5 bases and the J gene end by 7 bases; junction bases not matched to a gene: 9. The CDR3 DNA follows: TGTGCCAGCAGCCAGACTAGCGGCTATACAAATGAGCAGTTCTTC. This translates into CASSQTSGYTNEQFF. Together with reference TRBV11-2 and TRBJ2-1, the CDR3 gives the full variable domain: EAGVAQSPRYKIIEKRQSVAFWCNPISGHATLYWYQQILGQGPKLLIQFQNNGVVDDSQLPKDRFSAERLKGVDSTLKIQPAKLEDSAVYLCASSQTSGYTNEQFFGPGTRLTVL.

This chain uses TRBV6-2 or TRBV6-3 with TRBJ2-7, with 7 bases fitting TRBD1. This CDR3 has 14 amino acids. J was trimmed by 6 bases and V by 0 bases; bases with no gene match: 5. In germline, CDR1 is MNHEY, CDR2 SVGEGT. DNA for the CDR3: TGTGCCAGCAGTTACTCGACAGGGTCTGCCGAGCAGTACTTC. The encoded protein is CASSYSTGSAEQYF.

This clonotype was picked up many times. The chain recombines TRBV29-1 with TRBJ2-5; D ambiguous. Germline CDR1 reads SQVTM; CDR2 reads ANQGSEA. The length of the CDR3 is 11 residues. Trimming removed 4 bases from V and 3 bases from J, with 6 bases in between. The CDR3 spells CSVVAEETQYF. In nucleotides, the CDR3 is TGCAGCGTTGTGGCAGAAGAGACCCAGTACTTC.

V is TRBV3-1 and J is TRBJ2-7, with a possible D match to TRBD2 (5 bases). The V and J ends lost 0 bases and 6 bases respectively, with 9 bases between them. CDR1 and CDR2 from the germline V gene are LGHDT and YNNKEL (reference sequence). There are 13 residues in the CDR3. CDR3 DNA: TGTGCCAGCAGCCAAGATCTTCGGGGCGAGCAGTACTTC. This encodes CASSQDLRGEQYF.

The V and J genes are TRBV27 and TRBJ1-4; the D is unclear. Germline V lookup: CDR1 MNHEY, CDR2 SMNVEV (reference sequence). V shed 2 bases and J shed 0 bases, with 10 bases lying between them. CDR3 length: 16 residues. CDR3 protein: CASSLMGLATNEKLFF. In DNA, the CDR3 is TGTGCCAGCAGTTTAATGGGTCTTGCAACTAATGAAAAACTGTTTTTT.

V is TRBV6-2 or TRBV6-3 and J is TRBJ2-6; 8 bases agree with TRBD2. The CDR3 contains 13 residues. Losses at the gene ends were 11 bases for V and 4 bases for J; bases not matched to a gene: 4. CDR1 is MNHEY and CDR2 is SVGEGT in the germline V gene. CDR3 sequence reads: CAAGGAGANVLTF. In DNA, the CDR3 is TGTGCCGCGGGGGGCGCAGGGGCCAACGTCCTGACTTTC.